A single sample is the source of the 21 T cell receptor beta chains below, sequenced in a study of cytomegalovirus exposure and HLA in healthy donors. The PCR employed 60 Vbeta primers together with 13 Jbeta primers. Libraries were prepared by immunoSEQ multiplex PCR; TCRdb keeps only in-frame clonotypes and omits some of them. The top ten clones hold under 5% of a sample with about 94,000 clones, approximately 66% of them seen once. Sequenced input: PBMCs. These receptor sequences come from a man aged 25 to 45 in good health and CMV-seronegative.

This chain joins TRBV28 and TRBJ2-1; perhaps TRBD2 as D (6 bases). The CDR3 is made up of 13 amino acids. The V gene lost 5 bases and the J gene lost 16 bases, with 21 bases spanning the gap. In germline, CDR1 is MDHEN, CDR2 SYDVKM. The CDR3: CASSPTLVSTSFF. The CDR3 region has the DNA TGTGCCAGCAGTCCCACTCTTGTGTCGACTAGTTTCTTC.

The chain uses TRBV29-1 and TRBJ2-7, with a possible D match to TRBD1 (6 bases). Looked up from germline, CDR1 is SQVTM and CDR2 is ANQGSEA. Trimming removed 1 base at V and 7 bases at J, with 14 bases between. This CDR3 has 13 amino acids. The CDR3: CSVEGQATGEQYF. DNA of the CDR3: TGCAGCGTTGAAGGACAGGCCACAGGAGAGCAGTACTTC.

This clone was counted between two and nine times. This chain connects TRBV19 to TRBJ1-1, with D tentatively TRBD1 (6 bases). CDR3 length equals 14 residues. From germline, CDR1 is LNHDA and CDR2 SQIVND (reference sequence). V was pared by 2 bases and J by 1 base, with 8 bases between. DNA of the CDR3: TGTGCCAGTAGTATACCGGGACAGAACACTGAAGCTTTCTTT. Its translation is CASSIPGQNTEAFF.

The rearrangement uses TRBV9 and TRBJ2-7; 8 bases fit TRBD2. Germline CDR1 reads SGDLS; CDR2 reads YYNGEE. The V and J ends lost 4 bases and 5 bases, in that order; junction bases with no gene match: 11. This CDR3 spans 15 amino acids. DNA of the CDR3: TGTGCCAGCAGCCCCTTCAGCGGGAGTTGGGACGAGCAGTACTTC. It translates to CASSPFSGSWDEQYF.

This clone was counted only a few times. This chain links TRBV7-2 with TRBJ2-3; D remains unclear. Germline-derived CDR1 and CDR2 are SGHTA and FQGNSA. Trimming took 5 bases from V and 5 from J, leaving 11 bases between them. The CDR3 has 13 residues. The DNA for the CDR3 is TGTGCCAGCAGCCCCGATACAAGAGATACGCAGTATTTT. This sequence encodes CASSPDTRDTQYF.

This clone has a handful of counts. V gene TRBV18 combines with J gene TRBJ1-1; possible D gene TRBD1, 5 bases. The germline gives CDR1 KGHSH, CDR2 LQKENI. CDR3 length equals 14 residues. Trimming left V 2 bases short and J 0 bases short, with 7 bases between. Written as DNA, the CDR3 is TGTGCCAGCTCACCATCGGGGGTGAACACTGAAGCTTTCTTT. Encoded protein: CASSPSGVNTEAFF.

V and J are TRBV27 and TRBJ2-7, with 8 bases lining up with TRBD1. CDR1 MNHEY and CDR2 SMNVEV come from the germline V gene (reference sequence). Trimming removed 2 bases from V and 4 bases from J; junction bases left unmatched: 13. CDR3 size: 17 residues. CDR3 residues: CASSLTADRDDKYEQYF. CDR3 coding DNA: TGTGCCAGCAGTTTAACGGCGGACAGGGATGATAAATACGAGCAGTACTTC.

The CDR3 nucleotides read TGTGCCAGCAGCCCATACGGGGTCGAAACTAGCGATGAGCAGTTCTTC. Protein product: CASSPYGVETSDEQFF. The chain employs TRBV11-3 and TRBJ2-1, with TRBD2 matching 7 bases. Unmatched junction bases numbered 15, after V lost 5 bases and J lost 8 bases. Germline V gene sequence: CDR1 SGHNT, CDR2 YENEEA. The CDR3 covers 16 residues.

Points on this clone: Mismatch with germline at one junction end may stem from a read error. The chain carries TRBV7-3 and TRBJ2-3, with 10 positions matching TRBD1. The germline V gene has CDR1 SGHTA and CDR2 FQGTGA. The CDR3 runs 16 residues. The CDR3 loop reads CSSSFHPGQGTDTQYF. CDR3 sequence (DNA): TGTTCCAGCAGCTTTCATCCGGGACAGGGGACAGATACGCAGTATTTT.

The chain uses TRBV11-1 and TRBJ2-2, with D perhaps matching TRBD2 (6 bases). The germline CDR1 and CDR2 sequences are SGHAT and FQDESV (reference sequence). Trimming removed 3 bases from V and 6 bases from J, with 17 bases in between. This CDR3 is 16 amino acids long. CDR3 amino acids: CASSFETSLWAGELFF. CDR3 nucleotides: TGTGCCAGCAGCTTCGAGACTAGTTTGTGGGCCGGGGAGCTGTTTTTT. Together with reference TRBV11-1 and TRBJ2-2, the CDR3 gives the full variable domain: EAEVAQSPRYKITEKSQAVAFWCDPISGHATLYWYRQILGQGPELLVQFQDESVVDDSQLPKDRFSAERLKGVDSTLKIQPAELGDSAMYLCASSFETSLWAGELFFGEGSRLTVL.

The chain couples TRBV7-2 to TRBJ2-1; D remains ambiguous. CDR3 size: 13 residues. Germline V gene sequence: CDR1 SGHTA, CDR2 FQGNSA. V lost 3 bases and J lost 7, with 10 bases in between. The CDR3: CASSFGHVNEQFF. The CDR3 DNA reads TGTGCCAGCAGCTTTGGCCATGTGAATGAGCAGTTCTTC.

The chain has TRBV25-1 and TRBJ2-1, with 11 positions matching TRBD2. The CDR3 covers 14 residues. Losses at the gene ends were 7 bases for V and 5 bases for J; bases not matched to a gene: 4. Per germline, CDR1 MGHDK and CDR2 SYGVNS. The CDR3 sequence: CASKTSGGDNEQFF. CDR3 bases: TGTGCCAGCAAAACTAGCGGGGGAGACAATGAGCAGTTCTTC.

The chain recombines TRBV5-5 with TRBJ1-6; possible D gene TRBD1, 6 bases. V lost 2 bases, J lost 10 bases, and 16 bases lay in between. This CDR3 contains 15 residues. Germline V gene sequence: CDR1 SGHKS, CDR2 YYEKEE (reference sequence). The CDR3 reads CASSFSSAGGSPLHF. CDR3 DNA: TGTGCCAGCAGCTTTAGTTCAGCGGGGGGCTCACCCCTCCACTTT.

The CDR3 bases are TGTGCCAGCAGCGTAGGTGACAGGGGACATCAGCCCCAGCATTTT. It translates to CASSVGDRGHQPQHF. The J gene is TRBJ1-5, the V gene TRBV9; 8 nucleotides agree with TRBD1. Losses at the gene ends were 0 bases for V and 5 bases for J; bases not matched to a gene: 4. Germline CDR1 reads SGDLS; CDR2 reads YYNGEE. This CDR3 comprises 15 residues.

V and J are TRBV2 and TRBJ2-1, with no clear D. The CDR3 extends over 13 amino acids. The V and J ends lost 5 bases and 12 bases respectively, with 17 bases between them. CDR1 is SNHLY and CDR2 is FYNNEI in the germline V gene. The chain's CDR3 is CASSLSLPYWQFF. CDR3 sequence (DNA): TGTGCCAGCAGTCTTAGCCTCCCTTACTGGCAGTTCTTC.

This chain joins TRBV27 and TRBJ2-4; 14 bases line up with TRBD2. From germline, CDR1 is MNHEY and CDR2 SMNVEV (reference sequence). This CDR3 is built from 18 residues. The V segment lost 8 bases and the J segment 0 bases; nucleotides outside the gene matches: 9. As DNA, the CDR3 is TGTGCCAGCCGGCGACTAGCGGGAGGGGGTCTAGCCAAAAACATTCAGTACTTC. Its protein product is CASRRLAGGGLAKNIQYF.

The genes are TRBV30 and TRBJ2-2; tentatively, D is TRBD2 (5 bases). CDR3 size: 12 residues. The germline V gene encodes CDR1 GTSNPN and CDR2 SVGIG (reference sequence). V was shortened by 6 bases and J by 6 bases, with 11 bases between the two germline ends. CDR3 amino acids: CACAARAGELFF. Here the CDR3 DNA reads TGTGCCTGCGCGGCGCGGGCCGGGGAGCTGTTTTTT.

In DNA, the CDR3 is TGTGCCTCCCGACGGGGGGAAAATAATTCACCCCTCCACTTT. It is translated as CASRRGENNSPLHF. This rearrangement joins TRBV25-1 to TRBJ1-6; D may be TRBD1 (5 bases). CDR3 length equals 14 residues. The germline CDR1 and CDR2 sequences are MGHDK and SYGVNS. V was cut by 11 bases and J by 5 bases, with 16 bases left in between.

This clone was detected a few times. The CDR3 loop is CASSQDQAGNEKLFF. The CDR3 DNA reads TGCGCCAGCAGCCAAGATCAGGCGGGAAATGAAAAACTGTTTTTT. The rearrangement links TRBV4-3 to TRBJ1-4; D unresolved. The CDR3 consists of 15 residues. CDR1 and CDR2 from the germline V gene are LGHNA and YSLEER. Trimming removed 0 bases at V and 5 bases at J, with 10 bases between.

The gene calls are TRBV5-1 and TRBJ1-2; D is unclear. Between the trimmed V and J ends, which lost 4 bases and 0 bases, there was a span of 13 bases. In germline, CDR1 is SGHRS, CDR2 YFSETQ. The CDR3 is made up of 15 amino acids. The CDR3 reads CASSGSLLANYGYTF. The CDR3 nucleotides are TGCGCCAGCAGCGGGAGCCTCTTAGCTAACTATGGCTACACCTTC.

Only a few counts were recorded for this clone. This chain connects TRBV2 to TRBJ2-7; TRBD1 is a possible D gene (6 bases). The CDR3 has 16 amino acids. The V gene lost 0 bases and the J gene lost 6 bases, with 18 bases spanning the gap. Per the germline V gene, CDR1 is SNHLY and CDR2 is FYNNEI. In DNA, the CDR3 is TGTGCCAGCAGTGAAGCGCTCGCCTGGGGGCGACCCGAGCAGTACTTC. Translation: CASSEALAWGRPEQYF.